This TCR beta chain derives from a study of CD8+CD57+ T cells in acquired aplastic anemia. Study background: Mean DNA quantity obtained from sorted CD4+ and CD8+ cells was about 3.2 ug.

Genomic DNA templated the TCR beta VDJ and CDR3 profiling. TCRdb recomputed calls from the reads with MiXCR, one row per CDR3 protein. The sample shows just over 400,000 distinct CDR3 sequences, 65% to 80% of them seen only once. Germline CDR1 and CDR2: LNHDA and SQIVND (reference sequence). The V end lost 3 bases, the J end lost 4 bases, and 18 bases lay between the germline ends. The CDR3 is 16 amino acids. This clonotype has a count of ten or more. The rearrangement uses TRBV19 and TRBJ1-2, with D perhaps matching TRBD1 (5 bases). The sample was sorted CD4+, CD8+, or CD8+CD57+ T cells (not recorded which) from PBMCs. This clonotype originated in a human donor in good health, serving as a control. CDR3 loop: CASSILAGQGVYGYTF. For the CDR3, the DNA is TGTGCCAGTAGTATTTTGGCAGGGCAGGGCGTCTATGGCTACACCTTC.